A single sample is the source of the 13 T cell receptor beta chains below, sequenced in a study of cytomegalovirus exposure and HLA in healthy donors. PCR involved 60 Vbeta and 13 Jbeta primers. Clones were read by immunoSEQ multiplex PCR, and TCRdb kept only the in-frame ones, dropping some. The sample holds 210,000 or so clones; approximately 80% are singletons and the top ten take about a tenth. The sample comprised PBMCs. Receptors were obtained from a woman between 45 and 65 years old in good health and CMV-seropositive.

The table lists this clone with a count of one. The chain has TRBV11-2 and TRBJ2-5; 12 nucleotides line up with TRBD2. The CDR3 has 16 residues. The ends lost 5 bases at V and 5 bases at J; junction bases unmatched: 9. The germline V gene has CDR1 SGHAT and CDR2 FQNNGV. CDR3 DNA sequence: TGTGCCAGCAGCCTATCTAGCGGGGGGGGTTGGGAGACCCAGTACTTC. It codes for CASSLSSGGGWETQYF.

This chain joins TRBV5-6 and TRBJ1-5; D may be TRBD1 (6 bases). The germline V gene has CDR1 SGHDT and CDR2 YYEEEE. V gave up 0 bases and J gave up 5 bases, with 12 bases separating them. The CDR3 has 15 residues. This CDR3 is CASSLAGRGHQPQHF. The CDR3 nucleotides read TGTGCCAGCAGCTTGGCCGGCAGGGGCCATCAGCCCCAGCATTTT.

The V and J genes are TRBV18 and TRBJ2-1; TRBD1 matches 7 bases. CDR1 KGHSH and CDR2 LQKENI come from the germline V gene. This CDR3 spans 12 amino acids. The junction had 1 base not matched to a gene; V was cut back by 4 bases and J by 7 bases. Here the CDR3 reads CASSRQGNEQFF. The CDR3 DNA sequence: TGTGCCAGCTCACGACAGGGAAATGAGCAGTTCTTC.

Here the CDR3 DNA reads TGTGCCAGCAGTTTACGCGGTCTAGCGGGGGGGCAAGATACGCAGTATTTT. Its protein product is CASSLRGLAGGQDTQYF. The rearrangement uses TRBV27 and TRBJ2-3, with 12 bases fitting TRBD2. The CDR3 loop spans 17 amino acids. V was clipped by 2 bases and J by 5 bases; unmatched bases: 8. Germline V gives CDR1 MNHEY, CDR2 SMNVEV (reference sequence).

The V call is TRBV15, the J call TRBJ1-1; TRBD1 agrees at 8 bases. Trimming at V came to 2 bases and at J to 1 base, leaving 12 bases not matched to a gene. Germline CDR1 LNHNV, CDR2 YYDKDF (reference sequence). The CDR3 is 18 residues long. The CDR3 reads CATSRPPTGGGGNTEAFF. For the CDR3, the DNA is TGTGCCACCAGCAGACCTCCAACAGGGGGTGGGGGGAACACTGAAGCTTTCTTT.

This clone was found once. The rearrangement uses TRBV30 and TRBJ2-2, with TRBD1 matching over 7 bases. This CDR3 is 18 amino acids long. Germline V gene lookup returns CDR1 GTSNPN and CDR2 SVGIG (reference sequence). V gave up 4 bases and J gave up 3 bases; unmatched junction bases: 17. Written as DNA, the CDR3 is TGTGCCTGGACGGGTCCTTATAGGTACAGGGGATACACCGGGGAGCTGTTTTTT. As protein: CAWTGPYRYRGYTGELFF.

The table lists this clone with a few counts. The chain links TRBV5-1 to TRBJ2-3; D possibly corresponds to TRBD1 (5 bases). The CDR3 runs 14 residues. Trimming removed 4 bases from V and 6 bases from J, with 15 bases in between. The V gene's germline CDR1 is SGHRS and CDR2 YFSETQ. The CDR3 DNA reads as TGCGCCAGCAGCACGGACATATCGACGGATACGCAGTATTTT. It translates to CASSTDISTDTQYF.

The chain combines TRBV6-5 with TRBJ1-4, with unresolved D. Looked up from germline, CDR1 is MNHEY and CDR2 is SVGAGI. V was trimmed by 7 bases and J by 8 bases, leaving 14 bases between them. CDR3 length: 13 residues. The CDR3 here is CASMRSGVEKLFF. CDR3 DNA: TGTGCCAGCATGCGGAGTGGAGTGGAAAAACTGTTTTTT.

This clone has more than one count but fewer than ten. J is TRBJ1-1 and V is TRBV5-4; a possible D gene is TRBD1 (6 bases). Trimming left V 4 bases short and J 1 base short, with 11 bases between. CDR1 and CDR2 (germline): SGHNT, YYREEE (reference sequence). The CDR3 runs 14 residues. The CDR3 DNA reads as TGTGCCAGCAGCCCCCCGGGACAGAACACTGAAGCTTTCTTT. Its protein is CASSPPGQNTEAFF.

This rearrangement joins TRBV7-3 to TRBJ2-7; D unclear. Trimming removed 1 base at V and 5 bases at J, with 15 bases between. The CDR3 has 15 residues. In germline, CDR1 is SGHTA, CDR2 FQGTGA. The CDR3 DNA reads TGTGCCAGCAGCTTAATCCCCCAACCTGGCCACGAGCAGTACTTC. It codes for CASSLIPQPGHEQYF.

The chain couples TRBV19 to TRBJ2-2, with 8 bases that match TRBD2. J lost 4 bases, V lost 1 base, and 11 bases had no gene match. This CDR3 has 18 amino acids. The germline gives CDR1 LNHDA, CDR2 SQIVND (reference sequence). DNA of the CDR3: TGTGCCAGTAGTATAGCGGGGGGGCCGGGGTCTTTCACCGGGGAGCTGTTTTTT. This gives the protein CASSIAGGPGSFTGELFF. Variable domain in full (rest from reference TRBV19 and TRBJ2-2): DGGITQSPKYLFRKEGQNVTLSCEQNLNHDAMYWYRQDPGQGLRLIYYSQIVNDFQKGDIAEGYSVSREKKESFPLTVTSAQKNPTAFYLCASSIAGGPGSFTGELFFGEGSRLTVL.

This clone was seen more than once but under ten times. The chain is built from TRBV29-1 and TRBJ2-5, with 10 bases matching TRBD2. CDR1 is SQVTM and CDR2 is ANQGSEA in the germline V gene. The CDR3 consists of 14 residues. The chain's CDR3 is CSGGQRGGPETQYF. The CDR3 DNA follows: TGCTCGGGGGGCCAGCGGGGGGGCCCTGAGACCCAGTACTTC.

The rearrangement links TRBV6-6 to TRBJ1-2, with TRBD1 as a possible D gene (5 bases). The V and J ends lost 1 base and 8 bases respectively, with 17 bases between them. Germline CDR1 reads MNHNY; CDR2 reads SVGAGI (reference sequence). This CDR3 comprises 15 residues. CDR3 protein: CASSYYPGGSRGYTF. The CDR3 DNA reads TGTGCCAGCAGTTACTATCCTGGGGGGAGCCGGGGCTACACCTTC.